This T cell receptor (beta chain) was found in a study of CD8+ T cells in alopecia areata. Study details: Tofacitinib therapy took 6 to 18 months; 6 months off drug came after. The study's findings and limits: Especially in alopecia totalis/universalis, lesional scalp showed greater clonality than normal scalp did. Besides other cells, scalp samples also yield sequences of resident alphabeta T cells from normal skin. Mouse data revealed clearer TCR sharing than patient data did, a gap possibly tied to HLA.

This clone came up a few times. Its antigen is not identified. Once RNA had been extracted, it was reverse transcribed into cDNA to act as the sequencing template. Method: immunoSEQ multiplex PCR; TCRdb's copy keeps in-frame clones and lacks some. The sample yields approximately 59,000 clones, approximately 45% seen once. There are 12 residues in the CDR3. The germline gives CDR1 SGHTA, CDR2 FQGNSA. With 3 bases removed from V and 7 bases from J, the gap between germline ends came to 7 bases. The sequence was collected from a human donor with alopecia areata. This specimen consisted of CD8+ T cells sorted from blood, obtained at week 0. This chain links TRBV7-2 with TRBJ2-1; D might be TRBD1 (6 bases). CDR3 sequence reads: CASSFGQNEQFF. The CDR3 region has the DNA TGTGCCAGCAGCTTCGGACAGAATGAGCAGTTCTTC.